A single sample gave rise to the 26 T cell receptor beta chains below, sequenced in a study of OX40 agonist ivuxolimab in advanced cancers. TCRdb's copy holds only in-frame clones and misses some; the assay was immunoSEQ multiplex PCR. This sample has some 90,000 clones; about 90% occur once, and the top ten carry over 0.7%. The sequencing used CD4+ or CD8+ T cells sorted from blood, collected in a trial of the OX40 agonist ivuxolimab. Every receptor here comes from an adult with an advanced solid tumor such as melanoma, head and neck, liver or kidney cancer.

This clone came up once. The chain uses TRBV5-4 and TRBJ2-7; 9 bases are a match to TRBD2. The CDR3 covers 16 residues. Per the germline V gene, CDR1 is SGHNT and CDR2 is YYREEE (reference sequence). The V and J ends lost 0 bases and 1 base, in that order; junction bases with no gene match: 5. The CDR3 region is CASSLAGTSRSYEQYF. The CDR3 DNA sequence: TGTGCCAGCAGCTTGGCCGGGACTAGCCGTTCCTACGAGCAGTACTTC.

The CDR3 region has the DNA TGTGCCAGCAGCCCCGGGCGGTGGGTATATGAGCAGTACTTC. Protein sequence: CASSPGRWVYEQYF. The chain is built from TRBV11-2 and TRBJ2-7; D remains unclear. V lost 5 bases, J lost 7 bases, and 18 bases lay in between. Germline V gene lookup returns CDR1 SGHAT and CDR2 FQNNGV. The CDR3 has 14 amino acids.

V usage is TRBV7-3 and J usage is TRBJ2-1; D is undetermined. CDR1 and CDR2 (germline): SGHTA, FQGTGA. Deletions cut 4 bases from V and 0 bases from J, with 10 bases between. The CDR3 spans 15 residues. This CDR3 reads CASSSPQSSYNEQFF. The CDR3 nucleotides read TGTGCCAGCAGCTCTCCCCAGAGCTCCTACAATGAGCAGTTCTTC. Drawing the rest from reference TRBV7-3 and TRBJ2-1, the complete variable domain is GAGVSQTPSNKVTEKGKYVELRCDPISGHTALYWYRQSLGQGPEFLIYFQGTGAADDSGLPNDRFFAVRPEGSVSTLKIQRTERGDSAVYLCASSSPQSSYNEQFFGPGTRLTVL.

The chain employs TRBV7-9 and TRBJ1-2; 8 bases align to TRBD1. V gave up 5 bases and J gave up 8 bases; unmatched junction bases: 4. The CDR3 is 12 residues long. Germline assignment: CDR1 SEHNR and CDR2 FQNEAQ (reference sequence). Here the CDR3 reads CASSTRGQGYTF. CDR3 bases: TGTGCCAGCAGCACCAGGGGGCAAGGCTACACCTTC.

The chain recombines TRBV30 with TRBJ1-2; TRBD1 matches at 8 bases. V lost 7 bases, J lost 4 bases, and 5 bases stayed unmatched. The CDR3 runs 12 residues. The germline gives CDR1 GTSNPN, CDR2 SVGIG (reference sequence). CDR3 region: CASKQGVYGYTF. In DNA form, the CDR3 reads TGTGCCTCAAAACAGGGGGTCTATGGCTACACCTTC.

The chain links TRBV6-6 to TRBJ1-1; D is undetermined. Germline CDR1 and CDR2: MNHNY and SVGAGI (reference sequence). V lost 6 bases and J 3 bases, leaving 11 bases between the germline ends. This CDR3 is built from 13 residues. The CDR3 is CASRIGVDTEAFF. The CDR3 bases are TGTGCCAGCAGGATCGGGGTGGACACTGAAGCTTTCTTT.

The CDR3 loop is CASSLGLAGDETQYF. CDR3 nucleotides: TGTGCCAGTAGTCTTGGACTAGCGGGAGACGAGACCCAGTACTTC. This rearrangement joins TRBV19 to TRBJ2-5; the match to TRBD2 covers 13 bases. The J segment lost 5 bases and the V segment lost 5 bases, leaving 5 bases of the junction unmatched. Germline V CDR1 and CDR2: LNHDA, SQIVND (reference sequence). The CDR3 runs to 15 residues.

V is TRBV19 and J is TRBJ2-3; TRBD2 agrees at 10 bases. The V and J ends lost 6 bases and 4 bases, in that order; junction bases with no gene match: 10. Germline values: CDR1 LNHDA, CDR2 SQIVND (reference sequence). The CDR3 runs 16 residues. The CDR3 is CASRRAAGGPSDTQYF. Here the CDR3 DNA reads TGTGCCAGTAGACGCGCAGCGGGAGGGCCCTCAGATACGCAGTATTTT.

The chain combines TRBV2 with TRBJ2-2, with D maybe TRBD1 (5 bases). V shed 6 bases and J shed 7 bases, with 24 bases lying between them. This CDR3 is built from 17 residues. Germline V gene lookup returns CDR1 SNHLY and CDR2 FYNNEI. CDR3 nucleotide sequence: TGTGCCAGCAGGGCTTTTGTGGGGCGCAGGGCGGACGGGGAGCTGTTTTTT. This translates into CASRAFVGRRADGELFF.

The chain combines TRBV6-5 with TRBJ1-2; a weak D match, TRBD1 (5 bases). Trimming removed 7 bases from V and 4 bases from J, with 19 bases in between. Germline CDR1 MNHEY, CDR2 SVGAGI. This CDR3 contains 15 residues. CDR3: CASTIVAGPGYGYTF. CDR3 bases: TGTGCCAGCACCATCGTAGCGGGGCCGGGCTATGGCTACACCTTC.

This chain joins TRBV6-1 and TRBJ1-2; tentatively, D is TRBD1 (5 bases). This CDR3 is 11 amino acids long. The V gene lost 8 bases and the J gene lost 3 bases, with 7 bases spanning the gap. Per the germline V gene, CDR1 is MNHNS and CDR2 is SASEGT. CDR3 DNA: TGTGCCAGCCAGGGTGACTATGGCTACACCTTC. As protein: CASQGDYGYTF.

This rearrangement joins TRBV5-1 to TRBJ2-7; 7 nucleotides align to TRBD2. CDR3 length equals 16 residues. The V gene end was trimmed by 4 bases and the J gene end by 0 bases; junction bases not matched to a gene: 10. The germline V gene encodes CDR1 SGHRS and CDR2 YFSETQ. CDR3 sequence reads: CASSVMGGGSSYEQYF. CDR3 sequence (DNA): TGCGCCAGCAGCGTTATGGGAGGCGGGAGCTCCTACGAGCAGTACTTC. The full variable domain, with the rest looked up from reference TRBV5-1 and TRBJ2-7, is KAGVTQTPRYLIKTRGQQVTLSCSPISGHRSVSWYQQTPGQGLQFLFEYFSETQRNKGNFPGRFSGRQFSNSRSEMNVSTLELGDSALYLCASSVMGGGSSYEQYFGPGTRLTVT.

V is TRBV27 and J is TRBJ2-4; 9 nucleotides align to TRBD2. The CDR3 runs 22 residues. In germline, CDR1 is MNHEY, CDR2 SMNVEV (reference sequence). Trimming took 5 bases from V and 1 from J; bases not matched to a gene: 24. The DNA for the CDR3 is TGTGCCAGCAGTCCCCTGCCTCCTTTAGCGGGAGAAGGATCGTGGGCCAAAAACATTCAGTACTTC. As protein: CASSPLPPLAGEGSWAKNIQYF.

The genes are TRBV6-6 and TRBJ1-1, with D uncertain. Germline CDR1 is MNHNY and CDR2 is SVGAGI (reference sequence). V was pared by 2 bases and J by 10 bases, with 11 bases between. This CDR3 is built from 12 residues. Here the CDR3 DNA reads TGTGCCAGCAGTTACATATCGGTTCGAGCTTTCTTT. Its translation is CASSYISVRAFF.

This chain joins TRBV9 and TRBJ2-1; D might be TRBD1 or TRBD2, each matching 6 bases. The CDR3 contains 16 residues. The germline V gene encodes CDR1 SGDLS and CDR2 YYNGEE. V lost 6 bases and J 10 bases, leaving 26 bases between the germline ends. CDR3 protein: CASNSRGAARVEEQFF. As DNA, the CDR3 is TGTGCCAGCAACTCTAGGGGGGCAGCGAGAGTTGAAGAGCAGTTCTTC.

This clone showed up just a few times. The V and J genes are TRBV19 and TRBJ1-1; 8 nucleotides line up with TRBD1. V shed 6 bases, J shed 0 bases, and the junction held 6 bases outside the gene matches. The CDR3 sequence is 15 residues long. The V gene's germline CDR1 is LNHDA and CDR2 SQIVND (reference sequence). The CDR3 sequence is CASRGQARLNTEAFF. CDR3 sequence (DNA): TGTGCCAGTAGGGGACAGGCGCGACTGAACACTGAAGCTTTCTTT. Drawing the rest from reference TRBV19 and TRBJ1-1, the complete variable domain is DGGITQSPKYLFRKEGQNVTLSCEQNLNHDAMYWYRQDPGQGLRLIYYSQIVNDFQKGDIAEGYSVSREKKESFPLTVTSAQKNPTAFYLCASRGQARLNTEAFFGQGTRLTVV.

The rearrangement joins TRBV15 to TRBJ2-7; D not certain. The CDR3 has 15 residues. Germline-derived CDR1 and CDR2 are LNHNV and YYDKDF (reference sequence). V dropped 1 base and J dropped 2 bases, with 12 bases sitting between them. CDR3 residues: CATSRAQFGTYEQYF. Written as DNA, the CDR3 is TGTGCCACCAGCAGAGCGCAGTTCGGCACCTACGAGCAGTACTTC.

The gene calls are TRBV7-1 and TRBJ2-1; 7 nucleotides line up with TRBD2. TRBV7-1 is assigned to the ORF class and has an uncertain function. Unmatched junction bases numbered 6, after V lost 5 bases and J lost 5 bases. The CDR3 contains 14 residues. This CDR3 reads CASSQLASHNEQFF. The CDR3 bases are TGTGCCAGCAGCCAACTAGCGTCCCACAATGAGCAGTTCTTC.

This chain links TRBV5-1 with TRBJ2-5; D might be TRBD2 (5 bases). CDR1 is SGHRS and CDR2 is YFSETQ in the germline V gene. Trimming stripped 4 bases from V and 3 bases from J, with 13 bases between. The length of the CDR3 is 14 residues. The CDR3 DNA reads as TGCGCCAGCAGCCCACAAGACGGGAAAGAGACCCAGTACTTC. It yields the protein CASSPQDGKETQYF.

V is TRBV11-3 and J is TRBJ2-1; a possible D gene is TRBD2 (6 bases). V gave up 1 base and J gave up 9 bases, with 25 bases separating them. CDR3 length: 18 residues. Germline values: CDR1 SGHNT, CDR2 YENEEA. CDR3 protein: CASSLAGGSRRSDSEQFF. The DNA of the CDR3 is TGTGCCAGCAGCTTAGCCGGGGGATCGCGGAGGTCAGATAGTGAGCAGTTCTTC.

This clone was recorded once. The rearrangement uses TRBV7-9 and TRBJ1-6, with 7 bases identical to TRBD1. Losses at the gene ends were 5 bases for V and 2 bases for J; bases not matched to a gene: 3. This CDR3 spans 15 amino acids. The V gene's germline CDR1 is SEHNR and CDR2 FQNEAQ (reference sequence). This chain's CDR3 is CASSIGTAYNSPLHF. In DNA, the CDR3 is TGTGCCAGCAGCATCGGGACAGCCTATAATTCACCCCTCCACTTT.

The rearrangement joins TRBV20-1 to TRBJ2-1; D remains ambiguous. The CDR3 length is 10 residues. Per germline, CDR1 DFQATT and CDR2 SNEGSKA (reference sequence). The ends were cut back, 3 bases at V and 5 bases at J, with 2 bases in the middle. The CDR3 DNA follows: TGCAGTGCTAGCGACAATGAGCAGTTCTTC. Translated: CSASDNEQFF.

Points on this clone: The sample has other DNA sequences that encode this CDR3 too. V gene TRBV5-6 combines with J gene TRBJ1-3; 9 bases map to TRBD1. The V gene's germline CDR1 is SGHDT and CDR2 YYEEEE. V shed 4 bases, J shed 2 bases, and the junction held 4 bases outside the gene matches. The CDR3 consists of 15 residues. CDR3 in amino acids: CASSPTGGTGNTIYF. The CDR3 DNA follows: TGTGCCAGCAGCCCTACAGGGGGCACTGGAAACACCATATATTTT.

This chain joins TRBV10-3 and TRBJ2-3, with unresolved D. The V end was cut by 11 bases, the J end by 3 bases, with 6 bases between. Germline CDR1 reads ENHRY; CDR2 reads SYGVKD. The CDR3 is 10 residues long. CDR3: CAAGTDTQYF. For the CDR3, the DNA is TGTGCCGCTGGGACAGATACGCAGTATTTT.

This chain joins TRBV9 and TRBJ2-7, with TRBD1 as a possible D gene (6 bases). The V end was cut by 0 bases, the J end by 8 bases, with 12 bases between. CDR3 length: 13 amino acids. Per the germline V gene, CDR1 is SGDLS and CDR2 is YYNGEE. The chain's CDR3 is CASSVEQGMKQYF. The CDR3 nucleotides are TGTGCCAGCAGCGTAGAACAGGGAATGAAGCAGTACTTC.

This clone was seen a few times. In DNA, the CDR3 is TGTGCCAGCAGTCTTGAAAGCTTAGGGAACAATGAGCAGTTCTTC. Translating it yields CASSLESLGNNEQFF. The J gene is TRBJ2-1, the V gene TRBV6-4, with D uncertain. Germline loops: CDR1 MRHNA, CDR2 SNTAGT. Between the trimmed V and J ends, which lost 5 bases and 5 bases, there was a span of 16 bases. This CDR3 has 15 residues.